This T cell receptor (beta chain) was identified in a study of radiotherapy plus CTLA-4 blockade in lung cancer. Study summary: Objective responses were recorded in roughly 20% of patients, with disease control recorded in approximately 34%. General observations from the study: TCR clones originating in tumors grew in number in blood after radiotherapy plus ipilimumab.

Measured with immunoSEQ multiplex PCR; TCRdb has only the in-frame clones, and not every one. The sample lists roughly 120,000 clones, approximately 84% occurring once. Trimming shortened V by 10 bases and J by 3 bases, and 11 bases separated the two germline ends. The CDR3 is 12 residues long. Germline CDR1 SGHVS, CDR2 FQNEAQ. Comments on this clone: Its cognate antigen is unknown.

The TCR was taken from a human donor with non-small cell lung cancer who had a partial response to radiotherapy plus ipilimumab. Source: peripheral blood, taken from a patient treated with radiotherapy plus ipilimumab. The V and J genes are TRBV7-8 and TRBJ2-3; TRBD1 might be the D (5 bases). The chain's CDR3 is CATRAVTDTQYF. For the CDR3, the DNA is TGTGCCACCAGGGCGGTAACAGATACGCAGTATTTT.